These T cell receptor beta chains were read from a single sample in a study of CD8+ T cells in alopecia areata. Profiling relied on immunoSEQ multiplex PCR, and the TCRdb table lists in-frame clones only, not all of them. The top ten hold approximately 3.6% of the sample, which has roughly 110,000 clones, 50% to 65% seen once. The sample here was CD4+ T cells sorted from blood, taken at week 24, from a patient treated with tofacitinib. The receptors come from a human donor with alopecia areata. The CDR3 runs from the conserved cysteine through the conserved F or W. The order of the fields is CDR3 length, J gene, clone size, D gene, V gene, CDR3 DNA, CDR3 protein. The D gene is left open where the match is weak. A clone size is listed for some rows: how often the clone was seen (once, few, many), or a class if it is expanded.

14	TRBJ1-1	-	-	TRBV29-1	TGCAGCATCCTAAGGGGGGGGAGTGGAACTGAAGCTTTCTTT	CSILRGGSGTEAFF
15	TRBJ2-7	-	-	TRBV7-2	TGTGCCAGCAGCCCCGCCCGGACAGCAGCTTACGAGCAGTACTTC	CASSPARTAAYEQYF
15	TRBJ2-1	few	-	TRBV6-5	TGTGCCAGCAGCCTCACATCGAGCTCCTACAATGAGCAGTTCTTC	CASSLTSSSYNEQFF
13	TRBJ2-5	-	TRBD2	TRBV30	TGTGCCTGGACCCGGCAGGGAGGGGAGACCCAGTACTTC	CAWTRQGGETQYF
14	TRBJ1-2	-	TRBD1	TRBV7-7	TGTGCTAGCAGCCCCTACAGGGGAGGCTATGGCTACACCTTC	CASSPYRGGYGYTF
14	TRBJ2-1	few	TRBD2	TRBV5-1	TGCGCCAGCAGCTTGGGCCTAGCGGGGGATGAGCAGTTCTTC	CASSLGLAGDEQFF
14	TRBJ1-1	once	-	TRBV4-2	TGTGCCAGCAGCCAAGAGGTCAGGGACACTGAAGCTTTCTTT	CASSQEVRDTEAFF
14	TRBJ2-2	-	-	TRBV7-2	TGTGCCACCTCGGACGGGACGAACACCGGGGAGCTGTTTTTT	CATSDGTNTGELFF
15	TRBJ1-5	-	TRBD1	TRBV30	TGTGCCTGGAGTGTAGGACAGGGGGTGAGTCAGCCCCAGCATTTT	CAWSVGQGVSQPQHF
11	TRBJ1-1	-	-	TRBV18	TGTGCCAGCTCACAGGGCGCTGAAGCTTTCTTT	CASSQGAEAFF
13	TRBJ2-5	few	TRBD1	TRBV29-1	TGCAGCGACGGACAGGGTTCGGGAGAGACCCAGTACTTC	CSDGQGSGETQYF
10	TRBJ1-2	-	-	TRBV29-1	TGCAGCGGCGGTACGAATGGCTACACCTTC	CSGGTNGYTF
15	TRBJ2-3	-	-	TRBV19	TGTGCCATTCTAATTGTAACACCTAGCACAGATACGCAGTATTTT	CAILIVTPSTDTQYF
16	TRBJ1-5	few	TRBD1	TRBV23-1	TGCGCCAGCAGTCAAGAAGACAGGGGGCAGAATCAGCCCCAGCATTTT	CASSQEDRGQNQPQHF
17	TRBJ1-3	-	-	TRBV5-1	TGCGCCAGCAGCTTGGGGGACCGGGATTACTCTGGAAACACCATATATTTT	CASSLGDRDYSGNTIYF
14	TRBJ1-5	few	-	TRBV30	TGTGCCTGGAGTGCCGTGACAATCAATCAGCCCCAGCATTTT	CAWSAVTINQPQHF
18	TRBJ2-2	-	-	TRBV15	TGTGCCACCAGCAGACTAACAAGGGGAGTTGGGAACACCGGGGAGCTGTTTTTT	CATSRLTRGVGNTGELFF
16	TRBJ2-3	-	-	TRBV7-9	TGTGCCAGCAGCCCACCGGGGACACGCTACACAGATACGCAGTATTTT	CASSPPGTRYTDTQYF
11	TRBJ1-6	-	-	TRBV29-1	TGCAGCCTTGACAGGAATTCACCCCTCCACTTT	CSLDRNSPLHF
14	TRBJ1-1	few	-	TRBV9	TGTGCCAGCAGCGTAGAGGTTACGGCCACTGAAGCTTTCTTT	CASSVEVTATEAFF
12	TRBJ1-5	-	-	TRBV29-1	TGCAGCGTTGCCAATGGGGGGCAGCCCCAGCATTTT	CSVANGGQPQHF
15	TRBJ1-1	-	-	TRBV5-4	TGTGCCAGCAGCTTGTCTCGAGCTGTGAACACTGAAGCTTTCTTT	CASSLSRAVNTEAFF
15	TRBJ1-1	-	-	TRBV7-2	TGTGCCAGCAGCTTAACGTCACAGTTGAACACTGAAGCTTTCTTT	CASSLTSQLNTEAFF
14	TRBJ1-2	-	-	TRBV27	TGTGCCAGCAGCAAAACGGGGGGTCCCTATGGCTACACCTTC	CASSKTGGPYGYTF
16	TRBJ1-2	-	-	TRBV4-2	TGTGCCAGCACCGGGACGAATACAGGGATGGACTATGGCTACACCTTC	CASTGTNTGMDYGYTF
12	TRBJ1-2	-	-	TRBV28	TGTGCCAGCAACGGGGGGGGAAGTGACTACACCTTC	CASNGGGSDYTF
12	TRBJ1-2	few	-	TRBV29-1	TGCAGCGTTCACAGGGTAGGCTATGGCTACACCTTC	CSVHRVGYGYTF
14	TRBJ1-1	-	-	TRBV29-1	TGCAGCGTTTCGCAGGGTTTATTGAACACTGAAGCTTTCTTT	CSVSQGLLNTEAFF
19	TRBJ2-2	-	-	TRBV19	TGTGCCAGTAGTATTGGTATTGGCGTTTGGGCTGAGAACACCGGGGAGCTGTTTTTT	CASSIGIGVWAENTGELFF
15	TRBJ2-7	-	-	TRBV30	TGTGCCTGGAGTGTACAAGCGCCCTTCGCCGACGAGCAGTACTTC	CAWSVQAPFADEQYF
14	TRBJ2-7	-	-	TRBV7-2	TGTGCCAGCAGCTTAAGACAGGTTCCCTACGAGCAGTACTTC	CASSLRQVPYEQYF